Listed here are 10 T cell receptor beta chains from one sample, sequenced in a study of chemoradiotherapy in HPV16-positive cancers. Data came from immunoSEQ multiplex PCR; TCRdb stores just in-frame clones and leaves some out. Of hundreds of clones listed, more than 85% were seen once; the top ten hold roughly 8%. Sequences were derived from tumor tissue, sampled from a patient who underwent chemoradiotherapy. The receptors stem from a human donor with HPV-associated anogenital cancer.

The chain uses TRBV6-1 and TRBJ2-4; 7 nucleotides line up with TRBD2. After removal of 0 bases from V and 7 bases from J, the junction contained 6 bases not matched to a gene. The CDR3 length is 15 residues. The germline V gene encodes CDR1 MNHNS and CDR2 SASEGT. This CDR3 is CASSEAHGEGNIQYF. The CDR3 DNA follows: TGTGCCAGCAGTGAAGCGCACGGGGAGGGGAACATTCAGTACTTC.

The chain recombines TRBV11-2 with TRBJ1-1, with a weak D call TRBD1 (6 bases). This CDR3 region has 13 residues. Germline V gene data show CDR1 as SGHAT and CDR2 as FQNNGV. Deletions cut 4 bases from V and 7 bases from J, with 13 bases between. CDR3 loop: CASSSRQGGEAFF. The CDR3 DNA reads TGTGCCAGCAGCTCCCGACAAGGGGGTGAAGCTTTCTTT. Combining the CDR3 with reference TRBV11-2 and TRBJ1-1 gives the whole variable domain EAGVAQSPRYKIIEKRQSVAFWCNPISGHATLYWYQQILGQGPKLLIQFQNNGVVDDSQLPKDRFSAERLKGVDSTLKIQPAKLEDSAVYLCASSSRQGGEAFFGQGTRLTVV.

V is TRBV2 and J is TRBJ1-1; no clear D gene. The CDR3 is made up of 14 amino acids. CDR1 and CDR2 from the germline V gene are SNHLY and FYNNEI. The ends were cut back, 8 bases at V and 1 base at J, with 14 bases in the middle. This chain's CDR3 is CASLIGRENTEAFF. CDR3 nucleotide sequence: TGTGCCAGCCTAATTGGAAGAGAGAACACTGAAGCTTTCTTT.

In the case of this clone: Other DNA sequences within the sample encode an identical CDR3. The rearrangement uses TRBV19 and TRBJ1-1; unclear D gene. CDR1 is LNHDA, CDR2 SQIVND, per germline (reference sequence). The length of the CDR3 is 15 residues. V was pared by 5 bases and J by 3 bases, with 16 bases between. The CDR3 DNA sequence: TGTGCCAGTAGTTCCCCGGACTTACTGGACACTGAAGCTTTCTTT. It translates to CASSSPDLLDTEAFF.

The chain recombines TRBV11-2 with TRBJ1-1; D is undetermined. The CDR3 length is 13 residues. V shed 5 bases and J shed 1 base, with 8 bases lying between them. Looked up from germline, CDR1 is SGHAT and CDR2 is FQNNGV. CDR3 nucleotides: TGTGCCAGCAGCCCCCGAAGGAACACTGAAGCTTTCTTT. Protein: CASSPRRNTEAFF. The full variable domain, rest sourced from reference TRBV11-2 and TRBJ1-1, is EAGVAQSPRYKIIEKRQSVAFWCNPISGHATLYWYQQILGQGPKLLIQFQNNGVVDDSQLPKDRFSAERLKGVDSTLKIQPAKLEDSAVYLCASSPRRNTEAFFGQGTRLTVV.

The J gene is TRBJ2-5, the V gene TRBV20-1; no reliable D call. Germline CDR1 is DFQATT and CDR2 is SNEGSKA (reference sequence). V shed 5 bases and J shed 3 bases, with 7 bases lying between them. There are 11 residues in the CDR3. The CDR3 loop is CSAFPKETQYF. The CDR3 nucleotides read TGCAGTGCTTTCCCCAAAGAGACCCAGTACTTC.

The chain recombines TRBV7-9 with TRBJ2-6; TRBD2 matches 13 bases. This CDR3 is built from 17 residues. Germline V lookup: CDR1 SEHNR, CDR2 FQNEAQ (reference sequence). J gave up 3 bases and V 1 base, and 0 bases lay outside the gene matches. The CDR3 spells CASSLGTSGGGANVLTF. The CDR3 DNA reads as TGTGCCAGCAGCTTAGGGACTAGCGGGGGTGGGGCCAACGTCCTGACTTTC.

This chain connects TRBV10-2 to TRBJ2-7; 10 nucleotides agree with TRBD2. This CDR3 has 14 amino acids. V lost 4 bases to trimming and J lost 6 bases; unmatched junction nucleotides: 6. Germline lookup yields CDR1 WSHSY and CDR2 SAAADI. The CDR3 nucleotides are TGCGCCAGCAGTGGGGGACTAGCGACAGGCGAGCAGTACTTC. Residues: CASSGGLATGEQYF.

This chain links TRBV28 with TRBJ1-2; 9 nucleotides match TRBD1. The CDR3 loop spans 16 amino acids. Trimming at V came to 7 bases and at J to 2 bases, leaving 11 bases not matched to a gene. Germline V gene sequence: CDR1 MDHEN, CDR2 SYDVKM. For the CDR3, the DNA is TGTGCCAGCAATGCAATGGACAGGGGACAAAACTATGGCTACACCTTC. Amino acid sequence: CASNAMDRGQNYGYTF.

The chain has TRBV6-4 and TRBJ2-3; the match to TRBD2 covers 10 bases. After removal of 8 bases from V and 1 base from J, the junction contained 0 bases not matched to a gene. This CDR3 is built from 13 residues. CDR1 is MRHNA and CDR2 is SNTAGT in the germline V gene. The DNA of the CDR3 is TGTGCCAGCGGGACTAGCGGCACAGATACGCAGTATTTT. Encoded protein: CASGTSGTDTQYF.